The clone carrying this T cell receptor (beta chain) has a single count. The data belong to a study of cytomegalovirus exposure and HLA in healthy donors. In the PCR, 60 Vbeta and 13 Jbeta primers were used. Repertoires were generated with immunoSEQ multiplex PCR, while TCRdb's copy carries only in-frame clones and drops some. The sample lists approximately 300,000 clones; 84% were seen once. This CDR3 contains 13 residues. The germline gives CDR1 SEHNR, CDR2 FQNEAQ (reference sequence). The V segment lost 7 bases and the J segment 9 bases; nucleotides outside the gene matches: 9. Material for sequencing was PBMCs. The genes are TRBV7-9 and TRBJ2-1, with 7 bases matching TRBD2. The clonotype originates from a woman aged 40 to 55 in good health and CMV-seropositive. The CDR3 DNA reads TGTGCCAGCAAGGGGACTATTAGCAGTGAGCAGTTCTTC. Translation: CASKGTISSEQFF.